Shown below are 20 T cell receptor beta chains from a single sample sequenced in a study of CD8 T cells in Susac syndrome. Reverse transcription used about 0.45 to 1 ug RNA and random hexamers. TCRdb used MiXCR to reprocess the immunoSEQ multiplex PCR reads, holding one entry per CDR3 protein. The sample shows about 400,000 distinct CDR3 sequences, about 85% of them seen only once. The sequencing input was CD8+ T cells from PBMCs. The receptors originated from a human donor with multiple sclerosis.

As for this clonotype: One end of the junction is discordant with germline, which a read error may explain. This chain connects TRBV12-5 to TRBJ2-7; 7 positions match TRBD1. Per the germline V gene, CDR1 is LGHNT and CDR2 is FRNRAP. The CDR3 spans 13 residues. The CDR3 bases are TGTGCTAGTGGTGGGACAGTCACCTACGAGCAGTACTTT. Its protein is CASGGTVTYEQYF. Full variable domain (outside the CDR3, taken from reference TRBV12-5 and TRBJ2-7): DARVTQTPRHKVTEMGQEVTMRCQPILGHNTVFWYRQTMMQGLELLAYFRNRAPLDDSGMPKDRFSAEMPDATLATLKIQPSEPRDSAVYFCASGGTVTYEQYFGPGTRLTVT.

The chain links TRBV23-1 to TRBJ2-3; TRBD1 or TRBD2 may be the D gene (5 bases each). TRBV23-1 counts as an open reading frame of uncertain function. The CDR3 runs to 12 residues. Trimming took 3 bases from V and 12 from J, leaving 13 bases between them. The CDR3 region is CASSHGAGFQYF. Here the CDR3 DNA reads TGCGCCAGCAGTCACGGGGCAGGGTTCCAGTATTTT.

This rearrangement joins TRBV27 to TRBJ2-3; D possibly corresponds to TRBD1 (5 bases). Trimming left V 7 bases short and J 4 bases short, with 15 bases between. Germline V lookup: CDR1 MNHEY, CDR2 SMNVEV (reference sequence). CDR3 length: 14 amino acids. For the CDR3, the DNA is TGTGCCAGCAATCCTGGGGCTCACCCAGATACGCAGTATTTT. Its protein product is CASNPGAHPDTQYF.

The J gene is TRBJ2-6, the V gene TRBV6-1, with a weak D call TRBD1 (6 bases). Trimming left V 7 bases short and J 1 base short, with 23 bases between. The germline CDR1 and CDR2 sequences are MNHNS and SASEGT. This CDR3 comprises 19 residues. CDR3 residues: CASTRWAGDTPSGANVLTF. The CDR3 coding sequence is TGTGCCAGCACAAGGTGGGCAGGGGACACCCCTTCTGGGGCCAACGTCCTGACTTTC.

The J gene is TRBJ2-1, the V gene TRBV12-3 or TRBV12-4, with D possibly being TRBD1 or TRBD2 (6 bases each). CDR3 length: 15 amino acids. The V end lost 5 bases, the J end lost 6 bases, and 17 bases lay between the germline ends. The chain's CDR3 is CASSPGGGHSNEQFF. The CDR3 coding sequence is TGTGCCAGCAGTCCCGGAGGGGGGCACAGCAATGAGCAGTTCTTC.

The J gene is TRBJ1-2, the V gene TRBV28; D not certain. Germline lookup yields CDR1 MDHEN and CDR2 SYDVKM. The CDR3 sequence is 15 residues long. V lost 5 bases and J 8 bases, leaving 21 bases between the germline ends. Here the CDR3 reads CASSPMGNRIEGYTF. The CDR3 nucleotides are TGTGCCAGCAGTCCTATGGGGAACCGGATAGAAGGCTACACCTTC.

This clonotype appeared once. This sequence joins TRBV5-5 and TRBJ2-7; D remains unclear. In germline, CDR1 is SGHKS, CDR2 YYEKEE (reference sequence). V shed 1 base and J shed 1 base, with 12 bases lying between them. The CDR3 has 15 residues. CDR3 residues: CASSLYSSGSYEQYF. DNA of the CDR3: TGTGCCAGCAGCTTGTACTCTTCTGGTTCCTACGAGCAGTACTTC.

CDR3 DNA: TGTGCCAGCAGTGGTCTGTGGCAGGCCACCGGGGAGCTGTTTTTT. Amino acids: CASSGLWQATGELFF. V usage is TRBV6-1 and J usage is TRBJ2-2, with D hard to call. This CDR3 spans 15 amino acids. The germline gives CDR1 MNHNS, CDR2 SASEGT. V lost 4 bases and J lost 4, with 13 bases in between.

J is TRBJ1-5 and V is TRBV12-3 or TRBV12-4, with D hard to call. The CDR3 runs 15 residues. V was cut by 3 bases and J by 7 bases, with 16 bases left in between. This chain's CDR3 is CASSFPSEGSQPQHF. CDR3 coding DNA: TGTGCCAGCAGTTTCCCTTCCGAAGGCAGCCAGCCCCAGCATTTT.

This sequence joins TRBV5-6 and TRBJ2-7; possible D gene TRBD1, 6 bases. This CDR3 comprises 14 residues. CDR1 SGHDT and CDR2 YYEEEE come from the germline V gene. V was trimmed by 1 base and J by 2 bases, leaving 10 bases between them. CDR3 bases: TGTGCCAGCAGCTTGAATACAGGGCCCTACGAGCAGTACTTC. The encoded protein is CASSLNTGPYEQYF.

V gene TRBV6-5 combines with J gene TRBJ2-2; D is unclear. This CDR3 is built from 13 residues. Trimming cost V 5 bases and J 3 bases, with 7 bases left between them. CDR1 is MNHEY, CDR2 SVGAGI, per germline. For the CDR3, the DNA is TGTGCCAGCAGTCAGGAATACACCGGGGAGCTGTTTTTT. It is translated as CASSQEYTGELFF.

This clonotype was seen more than once but under ten times. The chain joins TRBV12-3 or TRBV12-4 to TRBJ2-7; D may correspond to TRBD1 or TRBD2 (5 bases each). With 4 bases removed from V and 4 bases from J, the gap between germline ends came to 14 bases. This CDR3 is 14 amino acids long. CDR3 sequence (DNA): TGTGCCAGCAGTTATTGGGGGAACGAGTACGAGCAGTACTTC. This gives the protein CASSYWGNEYEQYF.

The rearrangement links TRBV27 to TRBJ2-3; 9 bases line up with TRBD1. The CDR3 extends over 14 amino acids. J gave up 1 base and V 6 bases, and 2 bases lay outside the gene matches. From germline, CDR1 is MNHEY and CDR2 SMNVEV (reference sequence). The DNA of the CDR3 is TGTGCCAGCAGGACAGGGGGACGCACAGATACGCAGTATTTT. Translation gives CASRTGGRTDTQYF.

The chain recombines TRBV30 with TRBJ2-7, with a weak D call TRBD1 (6 bases). Germline V gene sequence: CDR1 GTSNPN, CDR2 SVGIG (reference sequence). V was clipped by 6 bases and J by 2 bases, with 14 bases between them. This CDR3 has 13 amino acids. The CDR3 sequence: CACAKGVPYEQYF. CDR3 DNA sequence: TGTGCCTGTGCTAAGGGGGTCCCCTACGAGCAGTACTTC. Supplemented by reference TRBV30 and TRBJ2-7, the full variable domain reads SQTIHQWPATLVQPVGSPLSLECTVEGTSNPNLYWYRQAAGRGLQLLFYSVGIGQISSEVPQNLSASRPQDRQFILSSKKLLLSDSGFYLCACAKGVPYEQYFGPGTRLTVT.

The rearrangement joins TRBV28 to TRBJ2-1; tentative D call: TRBD2 (5 bases). This CDR3 region has 12 residues. With 5 bases removed from V and 8 bases from J, the gap between germline ends came to 10 bases. CDR1 MDHEN and CDR2 SYDVKM come from the germline V gene. CDR3 nucleotides: TGTGCCAGCAGTCTCCGTAGCGATGAGCAGTTCTTC. It specifies CASSLRSDEQFF. The full variable domain, its missing parts supplied by reference TRBV28 and TRBJ2-1, is DVKVTQSSRYLVKRTGEKVFLECVQDMDHENMFWYRQDPGLGLRLIYFSYDVKMKEKGDIPEGYSVSREKKERFSLILESASTNQTSMYLCASSLRSDEQFFGPGTRLTVL.

The chain couples TRBV4-1 to TRBJ2-3; TRBD1 matches at 8 bases. With V trimmed by 6 bases and J by 2 bases, 7 bases remained unmatched. In germline, CDR1 is MGHRA, CDR2 YSYEKL. This CDR3 region has 15 residues. CDR3 loop: CASRGDRRTTDTQYF. The CDR3 DNA sequence: TGCGCCAGCAGGGGGGACAGGCGAACCACAGATACGCAGTATTTT.

V is TRBV15 and J is TRBJ2-1, with 9 bases fitting TRBD2. V dropped 4 bases and J dropped 8; count of bases not matched to a gene: 15. The CDR3 spans 17 residues. CDR1 and CDR2 (germline): LNHNV, YYDKDF (reference sequence). CDR3 DNA sequence: TGTGCCACCAGCAAAGGAACCTGGAATAGCGGGAGCTATGAGCAGTTCTTC. Residues: CATSKGTWNSGSYEQFF.

The chain uses TRBV13 and TRBJ2-1, with TRBD1 matching over 7 bases. Looked up from germline, CDR1 is PRHDT and CDR2 is FYEKMQ (reference sequence). This CDR3 is built from 15 residues. Losses at the gene ends were 5 bases for V and 4 bases for J; bases not matched to a gene: 8. The CDR3 sequence: CASSLTGELYNEQFF. In DNA form, the CDR3 reads TGTGCCAGCAGCCTCACAGGGGAATTGTACAATGAGCAGTTCTTC.

The chain joins TRBV27 to TRBJ2-1; maybe TRBD2 (5 bases). Germline loops: CDR1 MNHEY, CDR2 SMNVEV (reference sequence). V lost 2 bases and J 7 bases, leaving 9 bases between the germline ends. This CDR3 has 13 amino acids. This CDR3 reads CASSLEGLNEQFF. The CDR3 nucleotides are TGTGCCAGCAGTTTAGAGGGCCTGAATGAGCAGTTCTTC.

The gene calls are TRBV2 and TRBJ1-1; D might be TRBD1 (5 bases). The CDR3 is 10 amino acids. V was clipped by 8 bases and J by 8 bases, with 9 bases between them. Per the germline V gene, CDR1 is SNHLY and CDR2 is FYNNEI. The CDR3 sequence is CASRGAEAFF. CDR3 sequence (DNA): TGTGCCAGCCGCGGGGCGGAAGCTTTCTTT.